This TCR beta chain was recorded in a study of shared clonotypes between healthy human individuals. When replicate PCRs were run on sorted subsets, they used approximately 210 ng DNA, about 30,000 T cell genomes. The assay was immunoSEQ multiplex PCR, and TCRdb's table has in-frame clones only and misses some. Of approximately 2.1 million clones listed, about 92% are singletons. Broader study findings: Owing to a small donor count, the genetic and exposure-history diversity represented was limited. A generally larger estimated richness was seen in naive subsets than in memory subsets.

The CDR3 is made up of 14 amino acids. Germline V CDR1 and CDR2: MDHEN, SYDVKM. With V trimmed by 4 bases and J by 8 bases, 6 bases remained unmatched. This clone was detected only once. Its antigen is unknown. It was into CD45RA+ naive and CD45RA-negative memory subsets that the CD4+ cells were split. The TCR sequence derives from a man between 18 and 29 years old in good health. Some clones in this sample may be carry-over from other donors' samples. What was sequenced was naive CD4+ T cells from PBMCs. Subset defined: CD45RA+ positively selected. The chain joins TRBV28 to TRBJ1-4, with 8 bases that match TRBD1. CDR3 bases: TGTGCCAGCAGTTCCATTGGACAGGGCGAAAAACTGTTTTTT. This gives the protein CASSSIGQGEKLFF. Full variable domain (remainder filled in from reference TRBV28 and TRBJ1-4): DVKVTQSSRYLVKRTGEKVFLECVQDMDHENMFWYRQDPGLGLRLIYFSYDVKMKEKGDIPEGYSVSREKKERFSLILESASTNQTSMYLCASSSIGQGEKLFFGSGTQLSVL.